Included here is one T cell receptor beta chain sequence, with context. This entry comes from a study of blood T cell repertoires in COVID-19. Study in general: The cDNA or gDNA used as material had been derived from T cells, B-cell-depleted T cells, or PBMCs.

How the authors handled the data: Amplifying reference gene primers gave estimates of nucleated cell counts. Repertoires were generated with immunoSEQ multiplex PCR, while TCRdb's copy carries only in-frame clones and drops some. V, J and clone size derive from that table, while D and trimming were established from the DNA sequence. Among 200,000 to 300,000 clones, under 90% were seen once, and the ten largest hold 4.2%. The CDR3 covers 13 residues. Germline values: CDR1 LGHNA, CDR2 YSLEER. V dropped 1 base and J dropped 8 bases, with 9 bases sitting between them. This TCR came from a man aged 55 to 70 with acute or convalescent COVID-19. This chain links TRBV4-3 with TRBJ2-1; TRBD1 might be the D (6 bases). The sample comprised peripheral blood. The CDR3 DNA reads as TGCGCCAGCAGCCAAGTAACAGGGCATGAGCAGTTCTTC. Its protein product is CASSQVTGHEQFF.